The T cell receptor beta chain under discussion was sequenced for a study of vaccination and CD4 T cells after COVID-19 (dated by TCRdb to the early 2020s). A note on the overall study: SARS-CoV-2 positivity had been established in the convalescent patients by nasal swab PCR, and mild disease was recorded in some 10 of these patients and severe disease in one. The spike-specific CD4+ TCR repertoire was compared before and after mRNA vaccination in 10 to 11 COVID-19 convalescent patients and a handful of infection-naive healthy vaccine recipients. Post-vaccine blood samples were taken a median of 72 days after the second vaccine dose, with a range of roughly 13 to 250 days. Post-COVID blood samples were collected from convalescent patients a median of approximately 93 days after diagnosis, with a range of about 30 to 161 days. Participants got two doses of the Pfizer-BioNTech BNT162b2 vaccine (n=8) or two doses of the Moderna mRNA-1273 vaccine (n=2). Control cultures used a CEFX viral epitope pool as positive control, an HIV-1 Nef peptide pool as negative control, or no peptide. Six males and four females were included in the convalescent cohort, with two Hispanic individuals, seven Caucasians, two Asians and one multiracial person represented. Culture stimuli were overlapping spike peptide pools from SARS-CoV-2 and from the common cold coronaviruses HCoV-NL63, HCoV-OC43 and HCoV-229E.

The paper as a whole reports these results and caveats: Of the vaccine-specific clones in convalescent patients, 304 of 307, or nearly all, reacted only to SARS-CoV-2 spike and did not cross-react with common cold coronaviruses. Among the post-vaccine SARS-CoV-2-reactive clones in convalescent patients, a median 86.3% showed up only after vaccination, which suggests vaccine-specific priming. The median number of SARS-CoV-2-reactive clonotypes rose from under 25 after infection to a few dozen after vaccination, but the change was not significant. Only a relatively small number of convalescent patients were included in the study, and early timepoints following natural infection were not analyzed.

This clonotype showed up just a few times. What antigen it recognizes has not been identified. Per-base qualities were not stored, and no clone one base away is much larger. The library was prepared using PCR. TCR sequencing of DNA from cultured CD4+ T cells used the Oncomine TCR Beta short-read assay at the Johns Hopkins FTIC core. The QIAamp micro DNA kit was used to extract genomic DNA from the cultured CD4+ T cells. Oncomine TCR Beta libraries from cultured CD4+ T cells were pooled using unique dual indexes and sequenced on an Illumina iSeq 100. For the original study's pipeline: Non-productive sequences were removed, and CDR3s not starting with C, not ending with F or W, or shorter than 7 amino acids were discarded. Antigen-specific clonotypes were identified with the MANAFEST web application by comparing peptide-stimulated wells with reference and other culture wells. For a clone to be called positive, the clone needed an FDR below 0.05, an odds ratio above 5, and a productive frequency above 0.1% in at least two of three replicate wells. A clonotype was classed as cross-reactive if the clonotype showed significant expansion both in SARS-CoV-2 spike wells and in at least one common cold coronavirus spike condition. Similarity between CDR3 sequences was evaluated in R version 3.6.1 using Levenshtein distances (stringdist) and unrooted phylogenetic trees (ape). TCRdb passed the public sequencing reads through fastp at Q25 and MiXCR, retaining productive beta sequences. CDR3 protein duplicates are merged, each entry listing the most common genes and DNA. TCRdb, not the authors, supplied the V and J calls. This sample holds tens of thousands of distinct CDR3 sequences; about 53% were observed only once. The ten largest clones take up about 3% of the sample.

Taken with the paper, the label for treatment or condition translates to: roughly 10-day PBMC culture with coronavirus spike peptide pools or control peptides (ViraFEST assay). The ViraFEST assay, used in the study, expanded antigen-specific T cells with peptide pools and then identified the expanded clonotypes through TCR sequencing. The positive SARS-CoV-2 PCR tests of the convalescent patients were dated from March to December 2020, before the Alpha, Beta and Delta variants emerged in the United States. Each well held 2.2 million or so PBMCs cultured with approximately 9.1 ug/ml peptide pools in IMDM containing around 5% human AB serum and 9.5 to 10 IU/ml IL-2. Half of the culture medium was replaced with fresh IL-2-containing medium on days 3 and 7. CD4+ T cells were isolated after around ten days of culture through negative selection using the EasySep CD4+ T cell isolation kit. Ficoll-Paque Plus gradient centrifugation was used to isolate PBMCs from whole blood, and the isolated PBMCs were then either used fresh or cryopreserved at -140C. In general, triplicate wells were set up for every culture condition.

From the cysteine up to the phenylalanine, the CDR3 has a length of 13 residues. Solely the CDR3 DNA is kept, with 39 bases framed from the first base. Per the germline V gene (reference sequence), MNHEY is the CDR1 and SMNVEV is the CDR2. The junction carries 12 bases between V and J, which are trimmed by 6 bases and 3 bases respectively. The TCR comes from a human donor who had recovered from COVID-19. Material for sequencing was CD4+ T cells from blood, cultured in vitro. Rearrangement joined TRBV27 to TRBJ2-7; no D gene call is confident. This receptor carries the CDR3 CASRNTYGYEQYF. The sequenced DNA is TGTGCCAGCAGGAACACCTACGGCTACGAGCAGTACTTC.